This T cell receptor (beta chain) was retrieved from a study of blood T cell repertoires in COVID-19 (dated by TCRdb to 2018 to 2021). Study-level background: Samples from collaborators originated in the United States, Italy and Spain and spanned both the acute and convalescent phases of COVID-19. The material from the prospective study consisted of cDNA or gDNA derived from T cells, B-cell-depleted T cells, or PBMCs. The dataset comprised deeply sampled blood TCRbeta repertoires from subjects exposed to, actively infected with, or recovered from COVID-19. The repertoires were made available in a free public database intended to serve as a resource for research on the immune response to SARS-CoV-2. Samples came from the ongoing ImmuneRACE study (first 160 participants) plus 1,254 subjects from 6 global collaborators. Sample metadata almost always included a de-identified subject ID, COVID-19 status, age in years and sex. Where HLA class I and class II types were available, the types were taken from metadata supplied by the sample provider, not from assay-based typing.

This clone was seen only once. There is no known antigen for this receptor. No base qualities exist here, and no much larger clone lies one base off it. Taken from the germline V gene, the CDR1 and CDR2 loops are MDHEN and SYDVKM. Trimming costs V 10 bases and J 8 bases, and their ends lie 21 bases apart. CDR3 length: 15 amino acids, cysteine to phenylalanine. The only DNA kept is the CDR3, 45 bases in frame from the first base. In Seattle, one collaborating source enrolled patients while the infection was active and tracked those patients longitudinally over the course of disease. Collaborating institutions collected whole blood in K2EDTA tubes following their own protocols. Collaborator samples were shipped for TCRbeta analysis as frozen whole blood, isolated PBMCs, or DNA extracted from either sample type. TCRbeta CDR3 regions were amplified from genomic DNA by means of the immunoSEQ Assay, a bias-controlled multiplex PCR. From the authors' description of their analysis: The number of nucleated cells in each sample was estimated from the amplification of reference gene primers within the assay. Sequence reads were collapsed and filtered to measure the absolute abundance of every unique TCRbeta CDR3 rearrangement. For each sample, productive Simpson clonality was calculated as the square root of Simpson's diversity index across productive rearrangements. TCRdb limited this immuneACCESS table to in-frame rearrangements with V and J called. A share of clones is missing; checked studies link under half to unresolved V genes, and the rest is unexplained. That table gives V, J and clone size, and the DNA gave D and trimming. The sample yields some 180,000 clones; about 81% were counted once. The ten largest clones represent 6.5% to 9.5% of the sample.

Results and caveats for the whole study, not just this receptor: The quantity of clinical and demographic metadata differed by source and by participant and was supplied without curation.

The sample was peripheral blood. The sequence was obtained from a woman in her fifties or sixties with COVID-19, enrolled during active disease. The rearrangement combines TRBV28 with TRBJ1-6, with a weak D call of TRBD1 (6 bases match). The CDR3 amino acid sequence is: CATRVPTGDYSPLHF. The nucleotide sequence reads as follows: TGTGCCACCCGAGTCCCGACAGGAGACTATTCACCCCTCCACTTT.